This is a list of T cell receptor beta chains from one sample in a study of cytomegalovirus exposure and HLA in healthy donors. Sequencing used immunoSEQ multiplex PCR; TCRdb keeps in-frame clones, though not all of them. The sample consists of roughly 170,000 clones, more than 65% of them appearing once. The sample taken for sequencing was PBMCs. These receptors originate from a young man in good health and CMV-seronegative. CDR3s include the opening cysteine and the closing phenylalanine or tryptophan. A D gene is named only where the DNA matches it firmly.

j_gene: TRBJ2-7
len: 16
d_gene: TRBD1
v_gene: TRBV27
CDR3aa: CATHRLGTGKFYEQYF
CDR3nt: TGTGCCACCCATCGCCTGGGGACAGGGAAGTTCTACGAGCAGTACTTC

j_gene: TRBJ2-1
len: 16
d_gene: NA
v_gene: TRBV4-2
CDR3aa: CASSQDLAGSYNEQFF
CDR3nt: TGTGCCAGCAGCCAAGATCTCGCGGGGTCCTACAATGAGCAGTTCTTC

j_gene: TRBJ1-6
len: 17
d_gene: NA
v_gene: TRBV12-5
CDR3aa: CASGLVLQVFYNSPLHF
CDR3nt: TGTGCTAGTGGTTTGGTTTTGCAGGTATTCTATAATTCACCCCTCCACTTT

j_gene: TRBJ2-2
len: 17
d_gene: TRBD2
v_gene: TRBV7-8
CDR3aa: CASSLRGGAFNTGELFF
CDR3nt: TGTGCCAGCAGCTTACGCGGGGGGGCTTTTAACACCGGGGAGCTGTTTTTT

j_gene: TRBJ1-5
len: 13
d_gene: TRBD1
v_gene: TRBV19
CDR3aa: CASSGTENQPQHF
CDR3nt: TGTGCCAGTAGTGGGACAGAAAATCAGCCCCAGCATTTT

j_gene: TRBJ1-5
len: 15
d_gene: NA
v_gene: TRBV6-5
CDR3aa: CASSRKQGKVQPQHF
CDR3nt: TGTGCCAGCAGCCGCAAACAGGGTAAAGTCCAGCCCCAGCATTTT

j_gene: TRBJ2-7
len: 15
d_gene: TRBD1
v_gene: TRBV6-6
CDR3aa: CASSRIRDSVYEQYF
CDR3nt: TGTGCCAGCAGCCGGATCCGGGACAGTGTCTACGAGCAGTACTTC

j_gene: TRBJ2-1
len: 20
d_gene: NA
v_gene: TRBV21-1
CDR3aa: CASSKKGEGVRGRVYNEQFF
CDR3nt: TGTGCCAGCAGCAAAAAGGGGGAGGGGGTTAGAGGGAGAGTCTACAATGAGCAGTTCTTC

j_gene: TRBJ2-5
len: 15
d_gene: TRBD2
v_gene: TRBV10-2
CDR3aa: CASTKRLAGGETQYF
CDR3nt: TGCGCCAGCACCAAGAGGCTAGCGGGAGGAGAGACCCAGTACTTC

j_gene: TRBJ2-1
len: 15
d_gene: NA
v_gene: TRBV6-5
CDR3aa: CASTGGGGSYNEQFF
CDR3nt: TGTGCCAGCACCGGAGGAGGCGGTTCCTACAATGAGCAGTTCTTC

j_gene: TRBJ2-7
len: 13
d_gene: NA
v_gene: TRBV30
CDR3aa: CAWSGTNPYEQYF
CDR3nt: TGTGCCTGGAGTGGGACTAACCCCTACGAGCAGTACTTC

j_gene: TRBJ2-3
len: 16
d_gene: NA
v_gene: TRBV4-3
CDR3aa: CASSQLLGAPTDTQYF
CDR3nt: TGCGCCAGCAGCCAGCTGCTTGGGGCACCCACAGATACGCAGTATTTT